A selection of T cell receptor beta chains follows, all from one sample in a study of regulatory dendritic cells for organ transplantation. TCRdb's table, derived via immunoSEQ multiplex PCR, lists solely in-frame clones and lacks some. Of 25,000 to 30,000 clones in the sample, roughly 79% were seen once. What was sequenced was memory CD4+ T cells from blood. The receptors originated from a human donor in good health. CDR3s include the opening cysteine and the closing phenylalanine or tryptophan. A D gene is named only where the DNA matches it firmly. Clone size is shown for a subset of rows, as once, few, many or a class of expanded clone.

D gene: NA
V gene: TRBV7-3
clone size: NA
J gene: TRBJ2-3
CDR3 protein: CASSLGPPRTDTQYF
CDR3 DNA: TGTGCCAGCAGCTTAGGGCCTCCCCGCACAGATACGCAGTATTTT

D gene: TRBD1
V gene: TRBV7-2
clone size: NA
J gene: TRBJ1-1
CDR3 protein: CASSFRGRLDTEAFF
CDR3 DNA: TGTGCCAGCAGCTTCAGGGGGCGCTTGGACACTGAAGCTTTCTTT

D gene: NA
V gene: TRBV9
clone size: NA
J gene: TRBJ1-3
CDR3 protein: CATKEQGCFLGFGNTIYF
CDR3 DNA: TGTGCCACCAAAGAGCAGGGTTGCTTTCTTGGCTTTGGAAACACCATATATTTT

D gene: NA
V gene: TRBV10-2
clone size: NA
J gene: TRBJ1-5
CDR3 protein: CASSEGGGQPQHF
CDR3 DNA: TGCGCCAGCAGTGAGGGGGGCGGACAGCCCCAGCATTTT

D gene: TRBD2
V gene: TRBV7-9
clone size: NA
J gene: TRBJ2-7
CDR3 protein: CASSLEGTSGEQYF
CDR3 DNA: TGTGCCAGCAGCTTAGAAGGGACTAGTGGAGAACAGTACTTC

D gene: TRBD1
V gene: TRBV4-2
clone size: NA
J gene: TRBJ2-4
CDR3 protein: CASSQVLRQGAGKNIQYF
CDR3 DNA: TGTGCCAGCAGCCAAGTCCTACGACAGGGGGCGGGCAAAAACATTCAGTACTTC

D gene: NA
V gene: TRBV7-2
clone size: NA
J gene: TRBJ2-6
CDR3 protein: CASSLGPLGWSGANVLTF
CDR3 DNA: TGTGCCAGCAGCTTAGGGCCCTTGGGGTGGTCTGGGGCCAACGTCCTGACTTTC

D gene: TRBD2
V gene: TRBV5-4
clone size: NA
J gene: TRBJ2-3
CDR3 protein: CASSLKLAGSTDTQYF
CDR3 DNA: TGTGCCAGCAGCTTGAAACTAGCGGGATCCACAGATACGCAGTATTTT

D gene: NA
V gene: TRBV2
clone size: NA
J gene: TRBJ1-1
CDR3 protein: CASTKEGQLNTEAFF
CDR3 DNA: TGTGCCAGCACCAAGGAAGGACAGTTGAACACTGAAGCTTTCTTT

D gene: TRBD2
V gene: TRBV4-3
clone size: few
J gene: TRBJ2-1
CDR3 protein: CASSQDVPSGRRNEQFF
CDR3 DNA: TGCGCCAGCAGCCAAGATGTCCCTAGCGGGAGACGGAATGAGCAGTTCTTC

D gene: NA
V gene: TRBV30
clone size: NA
J gene: TRBJ2-6
CDR3 protein: CAWSYDGANVLTF
CDR3 DNA: TGTGCCTGGAGCTACGACGGGGCCAACGTCCTGACTTTC

D gene: NA
V gene: TRBV7-9
clone size: NA
J gene: TRBJ2-7
CDR3 protein: CASSLVPYEQYF
CDR3 DNA: TGTGCCAGCAGCTTAGTTCCCTACGAGCAGTACTTC

D gene: NA
V gene: TRBV19
clone size: NA
J gene: TRBJ2-7
CDR3 protein: CASPGPDRGYF
CDR3 DNA: TGTGCCAGCCCGGGGCCGGACCGAGGGTACTTC

D gene: NA
V gene: TRBV19
clone size: NA
J gene: TRBJ1-4
CDR3 protein: CASSISATNEKLFF
CDR3 DNA: TGTGCCAGTAGTATTAGTGCAACTAATGAAAAACTGTTTTTT

D gene: TRBD1
V gene: TRBV25-1
clone size: few
J gene: TRBJ1-6
CDR3 protein: CASSRDSRNSPLHF
CDR3 DNA: TGTGCCAGCAGTCGGGACAGCCGTAATTCACCCCTCCACTTT

D gene: NA
V gene: TRBV4-1
clone size: NA
J gene: TRBJ2-3
CDR3 protein: CASSPQGRTSTDTQYF
CDR3 DNA: TGCGCCAGCAGCCCCCAGGGACGGACGAGCACAGATACGCAGTATTTT

D gene: TRBD1
V gene: TRBV28
clone size: NA
J gene: TRBJ1-5
CDR3 protein: CASSNGQGFGQPQHF
CDR3 DNA: TGTGCCAGCAGTAACGGACAGGGATTCGGTCAGCCCCAGCATTTT

D gene: NA
V gene: TRBV2
clone size: NA
J gene: TRBJ2-3
CDR3 protein: CASSDQGGTQYF
CDR3 DNA: TGTGCCAGCAGTGACCAGGGGGGTACGCAGTATTTT

D gene: TRBD2
V gene: TRBV6-6
clone size: NA
J gene: TRBJ2-3
CDR3 protein: CASSRGLAGTDTQYF
CDR3 DNA: TGTGCCAGCAGTAGGGGACTAGCGGGCACAGATACGCAGTATTTT

D gene: NA
V gene: TRBV28
clone size: NA
J gene: TRBJ2-5
CDR3 protein: CASTEAQGGETQYF
CDR3 DNA: TGTGCCAGCACCGAGGCACAAGGGGGAGAGACCCAGTACTTC

D gene: NA
V gene: TRBV15
clone size: NA
J gene: TRBJ1-2
CDR3 protein: CATSRVRAANYGYTF
CDR3 DNA: TGTGCCACCAGCAGAGTGCGAGCTGCTAACTATGGCTACACCTTC

D gene: TRBD1
V gene: TRBV10-1
clone size: NA
J gene: TRBJ1-1
CDR3 protein: CASSGQGANTEAFF
CDR3 DNA: TGCGCCAGCAGTGGACAGGGGGCGAATACTGAAGCTTTCTTT

D gene: NA
V gene: TRBV9
clone size: NA
J gene: TRBJ2-1
CDR3 protein: CASSTPSQGTYEQFF
CDR3 DNA: TGTGCCAGCAGCACCCCCAGTCAGGGCACCTATGAGCAGTTCTTC

D gene: NA
V gene: TRBV9
clone size: NA
J gene: TRBJ2-2
CDR3 protein: CASSVDVQQGTGELFF
CDR3 DNA: TGTGCCAGCAGCGTAGATGTCCAGCAGGGTACCGGGGAGCTGTTTTTT

D gene: NA
V gene: TRBV29-1
clone size: NA
J gene: TRBJ1-1
CDR3 protein: CSVSGHLNTEAFF
CDR3 DNA: TGCAGCGTTTCGGGACACCTGAACACTGAAGCTTTCTTT

D gene: NA
V gene: TRBV28
clone size: NA
J gene: TRBJ2-2
CDR3 protein: CASSLGLGGTGELFF
CDR3 DNA: TGTGCCAGCAGTTTAGGGCTAGGAGGCACCGGGGAGCTGTTTTTT

D gene: NA
V gene: TRBV6-1
clone size: NA
J gene: TRBJ2-2
CDR3 protein: CASSELTGQAAGELFF
CDR3 DNA: TGTGCCAGCAGTGAACTAACAGGGCAGGCGGCCGGGGAGCTGTTTTTT

D gene: TRBD1
V gene: TRBV4-1
clone size: NA
J gene: TRBJ2-1
CDR3 protein: CASSQVRVFGGQYNEQFF
CDR3 DNA: TGCGCCAGCAGCCAAGTTCGTGTTTTTGGGGGACAGTACAATGAGCAGTTCTTC

D gene: NA
V gene: TRBV7-3
clone size: NA
J gene: TRBJ2-3
CDR3 protein: CASSLFAEGADTQYF
CDR3 DNA: TGTGCCAGCAGCTTATTCGCGGAGGGGGCAGATACGCAGTATTTT

D gene: NA
V gene: TRBV30
clone size: NA
J gene: TRBJ1-3
CDR3 protein: CAWSGTDSKAGNTIYF
CDR3 DNA: TGTGCCTGGAGTGGAACGGACAGTAAGGCTGGAAACACCATATATTTT